One sample yielded the 27 T cell receptor beta chains listed below, sequenced in a study of OX40 agonist ivuxolimab in advanced cancers. Measured with immunoSEQ multiplex PCR; TCRdb has only the in-frame clones, and not every one. The sample shows under 6,500 clones, 81% of them seen only once. Specimen: CD4+ or CD8+ T cells sorted from blood, collected in a trial of the OX40 agonist ivuxolimab. These receptors all come from an adult with an advanced solid tumor such as melanoma, head and neck, liver or kidney cancer.

This clone was recorded a few times. V usage is TRBV6-1 and J usage is TRBJ2-7; 7 bases align to TRBD1. The CDR3 spans 15 residues. Germline values: CDR1 MNHNS, CDR2 SASEGT. The V and J ends lost 1 base and 0 bases, in that order; junction bases with no gene match: 3. CDR3 nucleotide sequence: TGTGCCAGCAGTGAAGTGGACAGGAGCTCCTACGAGCAGTACTTC. The encoded protein is CASSEVDRSSYEQYF.

This chain connects TRBV27 to TRBJ1-4, with D maybe TRBD1 (5 bases). Trimming pared 2 bases from V and 7 bases from J, leaving 11 bases between. The CDR3 is made up of 14 amino acids. The germline gives CDR1 MNHEY, CDR2 SMNVEV (reference sequence). CDR3 in amino acids: CASSLQGNGEKLFF. DNA of the CDR3: TGTGCCAGCAGTTTACAGGGTAACGGTGAAAAACTGTTTTTT.

The chain recombines TRBV29-1 with TRBJ1-1; 10 positions agree with TRBD1. Germline CDR1 reads SQVTM; CDR2 reads ANQGSEA. The length of the CDR3 is 12 residues. V lost 6 bases, J lost 3 bases, and 1 base stayed unmatched. In nucleotides, the CDR3 is TGCAGCGTCGACAGGGGGCACACTGAAGCTTTCTTT. It yields the protein CSVDRGHTEAFF.

This clone is termed large (0.1 to 1%). The rearrangement links TRBV6-5 to TRBJ1-5, with 7 bases fitting TRBD1. The CDR3 is 15 residues long. V dropped 6 bases and J dropped 5; count of bases not matched to a gene: 10. Germline CDR1 is MNHEY and CDR2 is SVGAGI. CDR3 nucleotides: TGTGCCAGCAGCAAGGGACAGTTCGGGGATCAGCCCCAGCATTTT. Its protein is CASSKGQFGDQPQHF.

A single count supports this clone. The genes are TRBV29-1 and TRBJ1-1; 11 bases are a match to TRBD1. V was clipped by 2 bases and J by 1 base; unmatched bases: 6. This CDR3 is 16 amino acids long. In germline, CDR1 is SQVTM, CDR2 ANQGSEA. The CDR3 reads CSVENPGQGGNTEAFF. In nucleotides, the CDR3 is TGCAGCGTTGAAAACCCGGGACAGGGGGGGAACACTGAAGCTTTCTTT.

The chain carries TRBV4-1 and TRBJ1-5; perhaps TRBD1 as D (6 bases). Trimming removed 4 bases from V and 4 bases from J, with 14 bases in between. Germline V gives CDR1 MGHRA, CDR2 YSYEKL. The CDR3 runs to 15 residues. The CDR3 region has the DNA TGCGCCAGCAGCCGGGCTTTAGGGGGTAATCAGCCCCAGCATTTT. It is translated as CASSRALGGNQPQHF.

The chain recombines TRBV28 with TRBJ1-1; no reliable D call. This CDR3 contains 14 residues. The germline gives CDR1 MDHEN, CDR2 SYDVKM. Trimming cost V 2 bases and J 3 bases, with 10 bases left between them. This CDR3 reads CASSLRVVDTEAFF. In nucleotides, the CDR3 is TGTGCCAGCAGTTTAAGGGTTGTGGACACTGAAGCTTTCTTT.

The chain has TRBV29-1 and TRBJ1-1; D may be TRBD1 (6 bases). The CDR3 runs 14 residues. V dropped 3 bases and J dropped 4 bases, with 15 bases sitting between them. In germline, CDR1 is SQVTM, CDR2 ANQGSEA. This CDR3 reads CSVERGIGGTEAFF. The CDR3 bases are TGCAGCGTTGAGAGGGGGATCGGGGGCACTGAAGCTTTCTTT.

V is TRBV7-6 and J is TRBJ2-5; D gene ambiguous. This CDR3 has 14 amino acids. Trimming removed 0 bases at V and 0 bases at J, with 5 bases between. Germline values: CDR1 SGHVS, CDR2 FNYEAQ. As DNA, the CDR3 is TGTGCCAGCAGCTTAGCGCAGTACCAAGAGACCCAGTACTTC. Translated, it gives CASSLAQYQETQYF.

This chain links TRBV6-1 with TRBJ2-1, with 7 positions matching TRBD2. The CDR3 is 16 residues long. The V segment lost 1 base and the J segment 3 bases; nucleotides outside the gene matches: 6. Germline CDR1 reads MNHNS; CDR2 reads SASEGT. The CDR3 region is CASSEGEGPVYNEQFF. In DNA form, the CDR3 reads TGTGCCAGCAGTGAAGGGGAGGGCCCGGTCTACAATGAGCAGTTCTTC.

This rearrangement joins TRBV7-8 to TRBJ2-2, with D perhaps given as TRBD1 or TRBD2 (5 bases each). The V gene's germline CDR1 is SGHVS and CDR2 FQNEAQ. Trimming shortened V by 5 bases and J by 3 bases, and 16 bases separated the two germline ends. This CDR3 has 16 amino acids. This CDR3 is CASSRKGQEDTGELFF. The CDR3 region has the DNA TGTGCCAGCAGCCGGAAGGGGCAGGAGGACACCGGGGAGCTGTTTTTT.

This sequence joins TRBV9 and TRBJ1-2; 7 bases agree with TRBD1. Looked up from germline, CDR1 is SGDLS and CDR2 is YYNGEE. The CDR3 totals 15 residues. With 4 bases clipped from V and 5 bases from J, the junction kept 11 bases outside the gene matches. CDR3 bases: TGTGCCAGCAGCCCGAGAACAGGGGAAGGGTATGGCTACACCTTC. Its protein product is CASSPRTGEGYGYTF.

The chain uses TRBV9 and TRBJ2-1; D gene ambiguous. Per germline, CDR1 SGDLS and CDR2 YYNGEE. Trimming stripped 0 bases from V and 0 bases from J, with 10 bases between. The CDR3 is made up of 16 amino acids. The CDR3 loop reads CASSVGGSSSYNEQFF. The CDR3 coding sequence is TGTGCCAGCAGCGTAGGTGGCTCCAGCTCCTACAATGAGCAGTTCTTC.

The chain carries TRBV10-1 and TRBJ2-3, with unresolved D. The germline V gene encodes CDR1 WNHNN and CDR2 SYGVQD (reference sequence). V was cut by 5 bases and J by 5 bases, with 11 bases left in between. This CDR3 contains 13 residues. CDR3 residues: CASSLNRRDTQYF. CDR3 nucleotides: TGCGCCAGCAGTCTAAATCGGCGAGATACGCAGTATTTT.

The chain links TRBV9 to TRBJ2-1; TRBD2 aligns across 10 bases. CDR3 size: 15 residues. Looked up from germline, CDR1 is SGDLS and CDR2 is YYNGEE. J gave up 2 bases and V 4 bases, and 3 bases lay outside the gene matches. CDR3 protein: CASSTSGRAYNEQFF. Here the CDR3 DNA reads TGTGCCAGCAGCACCAGCGGGAGGGCCTACAATGAGCAGTTCTTC.

The chain combines TRBV28 with TRBJ2-3; 9 bases map to TRBD2. Trimming took 5 bases from V and 2 from J; bases not matched to a gene: 8. This CDR3 has 16 amino acids. From germline, CDR1 is MDHEN and CDR2 SYDVKM. CDR3 bases: TGTGCCAGCAGTGCCTCCGGGACTAGCCACACAGATACGCAGTATTTT. This encodes CASSASGTSHTDTQYF.

The chain recombines TRBV10-1 with TRBJ2-1, with a possible D match to TRBD2 (6 bases). V lost 2 bases, J lost 10 bases, and 9 bases lay in between. CDR3 length equals 12 residues. Germline lookup yields CDR1 WNHNN and CDR2 SYGVQD (reference sequence). CDR3 coding DNA: TGCGCCAGCAGTGAGGACGGAGGGGAGCAGTTCTTC. Translating gives CASSEDGGEQFF.

The V gene is TRBV2, the J gene TRBJ2-5; D is perhaps TRBD1 (6 bases). V lost 1 base to trimming and J lost 4 bases, with 16 bases between them. From germline, CDR1 is SNHLY and CDR2 FYNNEI. This CDR3 has 16 amino acids. The CDR3 DNA reads as TGTGCCAGCAGTGAAGGTAGCAGGGGAAGGGGAGAGACCCAGTACTTC. Its translation: CASSEGSRGRGETQYF. Full variable domain (rest looked up from reference TRBV2 and TRBJ2-5): EPEVTQTPSHQVTQMGQEVILRCVPISNHLYFYWYRQILGQKVEFLVSFYNNEISEKSEIFDDQFSVERPDGSNFTLKIRSTKLEDSAMYFCASSEGSRGRGETQYFGPGTRLLVL.

This sequence joins TRBV27 and TRBJ2-1; D not resolved. Per the germline V gene, CDR1 is MNHEY and CDR2 is SMNVEV (reference sequence). This CDR3 is built from 13 residues. V shed 2 bases and J shed 4 bases, with 6 bases lying between them. CDR3 coding DNA: TGTGCCAGCAGTTTAAGCGCTTACAATGAGCAGTTCTTC. It translates to CASSLSAYNEQFF.

This chain uses TRBV5-1 with TRBJ1-2; a weak D match, TRBD1 (6 bases). This CDR3 contains 13 residues. Germline V CDR1 and CDR2: SGHRS, YFSETQ. V was shortened by 9 bases and J by 2 bases, with 14 bases between the two germline ends. Here the CDR3 DNA reads TGCGCCACCCGACCGGGGGGCAACTATGGCTACACCTTC. Protein product: CATRPGGNYGYTF.

The chain recombines TRBV4-1 with TRBJ2-1; 7 bases are a match to TRBD2. This CDR3 spans 18 amino acids. V dropped 4 bases and J dropped 8; count of bases not matched to a gene: 20. Germline V gene sequence: CDR1 MGHRA, CDR2 YSYEKL. CDR3 coding DNA: TGCGCCAGCAGCCCGCAAGGTGCTAGCGGAGCCCGTCGGGATGAGCAGTTCTTC. Amino acid sequence: CASSPQGASGARRDEQFF.

V is TRBV4-2 and J is TRBJ1-5, with TRBD1 identical over 7 bases. With 3 bases clipped from V and 5 bases from J, the junction kept 13 bases outside the gene matches. The length of the CDR3 is 17 residues. Germline CDR1 LGHNA, CDR2 YNFKEQ. Here the CDR3 reads CASSHHLRGSGDQPQHF. Written as DNA, the CDR3 is TGTGCCAGCAGCCATCACCTCAGGGGGTCGGGAGATCAGCCCCAGCATTTT.

The CDR3 DNA is TGTGCCAGTAGTCTCGGGACTAGCGGGAGGGCTCCAAAAGAGACCCAGTACTTC. Protein: CASSLGTSGRAPKETQYF. The chain recombines TRBV19 with TRBJ2-5, with 16 bases that match TRBD2. Losses at the gene ends were 5 bases for V and 3 bases for J; bases not matched to a gene: 9. CDR1 and CDR2 (germline): LNHDA, SQIVND (reference sequence). CDR3 length: 18 residues.

The chain joins TRBV6-4 to TRBJ2-6; D ambiguous. Trimming removed 4 bases from V and 0 bases from J, with 10 bases in between. This CDR3 region has 16 residues. CDR1 is MRHNA, CDR2 SNTAGT, per germline. This chain's CDR3 is CASSAGSGSGANVLTF. CDR3 nucleotide sequence: TGTGCCAGCAGTGCTGGGTCTGGCTCTGGGGCCAACGTCCTGACTTTC.

V usage is TRBV7-9 and J usage is TRBJ2-5, with a weak D call TRBD1 (6 bases). V was shortened by 1 base and J by 5 bases, with 8 bases between the two germline ends. From germline, CDR1 is SEHNR and CDR2 FQNEAQ (reference sequence). This CDR3 is 13 amino acids long. CDR3: CASSLGTAETQYF. CDR3 nucleotide sequence: TGTGCCAGCAGCTTAGGGACAGCCGAGACCCAGTACTTC.

This clone has more than one count but fewer than ten. The chain employs TRBV30 and TRBJ1-5; D not certain. V lost 8 bases, J lost 4 bases, and 6 bases lay in between. The CDR3 loop spans 10 amino acids. Germline loops: CDR1 GTSNPN, CDR2 SVGIG (reference sequence). The DNA of the CDR3 is TGTGCCCTTACGAATCAGCCCCAGCATTTT. Its translation: CALTNQPQHF.

V and J are TRBV27 and TRBJ2-3; 9 nucleotides agree with TRBD1. The length of the CDR3 is 15 residues. After removal of 4 bases from V and 0 bases from J, the junction contained 2 bases not matched to a gene. Germline V gene data show CDR1 as MNHEY and CDR2 as SMNVEV (reference sequence). The CDR3, as DNA: TGTGCCAGCAGTTGGGGACAGGGTAGCACAGATACGCAGTATTTT. Amino acid sequence: CASSWGQGSTDTQYF.